The 4 T cell receptor beta chains below all came from one sample that was sequenced in a study of cytomegalovirus exposure and HLA in healthy donors. This PCR relied on a set of 60 Vbeta primers and 13 Jbeta primers. Only in-frame clones appear in the TCRdb table, and some are missing; sequencing was by immunoSEQ multiplex PCR. Here the sample spans 95,000 to 150,000 clones, 81% being singletons. The specimen was PBMCs. These receptors were collected from a woman aged 40 to 50 in good health and CMV-seronegative.

J is TRBJ2-1 and V is TRBV13, with TRBD2 matching 10 bases. Germline-derived CDR1 and CDR2 are PRHDT and FYEKMQ (reference sequence). This CDR3 is 15 amino acids long. Unmatched junction bases numbered 8, after V lost 10 bases and J lost 2 bases. The CDR3 region is CATRASGSTYNEQFF. DNA for the CDR3: TGTGCCACCCGGGCTAGCGGGAGCACCTACAATGAGCAGTTCTTC.

The rearrangement uses TRBV5-6 and TRBJ2-1; tentative D call: TRBD1 (6 bases). The CDR3 length is 15 residues. The ends were cut back, 2 bases at V and 6 bases at J, with 15 bases in the middle. The germline V gene encodes CDR1 SGHDT and CDR2 YYEEEE. The CDR3 DNA is TGTGCCAGCAGCTTACCAGGGGTCCCAACCAATGAGCAGTTCTTC. This gives the protein CASSLPGVPTNEQFF. Drawing the rest from reference TRBV5-6 and TRBJ2-1, the complete variable domain is DAGVTQSPTHLIKTRGQQVTLRCSPKSGHDTVSWYQQALGQGPQFIFQYYEEEERQRGNFPDRFSGHQFPNYSSELNVNALLLGDSALYLCASSLPGVPTNEQFFGPGTRLTVL.

The chain employs TRBV5-4 and TRBJ1-1; 8 bases match TRBD1. The CDR3 runs 16 residues. Trimming removed 0 bases from V and 0 bases from J; junction bases left unmatched: 4. The germline CDR1 and CDR2 sequences are SGHNT and YYREEE (reference sequence). CDR3 amino acids: CASSLDRGGMNTEAFF. Here the CDR3 DNA reads TGTGCCAGCAGCTTGGACAGGGGGGGTATGAACACTGAAGCTTTCTTT.

V usage is TRBV28 and J usage is TRBJ2-7; 7 bases are shared with TRBD2. This CDR3 region has 15 residues. The V gene end was trimmed by 3 bases and the J gene end by 4 bases; junction bases not matched to a gene: 9. CDR1 and CDR2 (germline): MDHEN, SYDVKM. The CDR3 coding sequence is TGTGCCAGCAGTTTCTTGCTCCGGGAGGAGTACGAGCAGTACTTC. Encoded protein: CASSFLLREEYEQYF. The full variable domain, in which reference TRBV28 and TRBJ2-7 provide the parts outside the CDR3, is DVKVTQSSRYLVKRTGEKVFLECVQDMDHENMFWYRQDPGLGLRLIYFSYDVKMKEKGDIPEGYSVSREKKERFSLILESASTNQTSMYLCASSFLLREEYEQYFGPGTRLTVT.